Included here is one T cell receptor beta chain sequence, with context. This clonotype was seen repeatedly, ten times or more. It has no known antigen specificity. Per-base qualities were not stored, and no clone one base away is much larger. The library came from PCR. The sample was run on an Illumina HiSeq 2500. To normalize quantification of the TCRbeta repertoire, the TCR libraries were built with molecular barcoding that relied on unique molecular identifiers. Through fastp at Q25 and MiXCR, TCRdb rebuilt clones from the public reads, retaining in-frame beta chains. Rows are unified per CDR3 protein, each entry keeping the most common DNA and genes. The sample table contains roughly 100,000 distinct CDR3 sequences; only one count was recorded for around 6% of them. About 6% of the sample goes to the ten largest clones. The time point label, as the study defines it: day 60 (about 2 months) after transplantation. The treatment or condition tag for this specimen amounts to: allogeneic hematopoietic cell transplantation with graft depleted of TCRalphabeta T cells and CD19 B cells. The transplant recipients were children given TCRalphabeta/CD19-depleted allogeneic hematopoietic cell grafts.

These data belong to a study of T-cell reconstitution after alpha-beta-depleted transplantation in children listed by TCRdb under 2016. Concerning the study at large: Using TCR repertoire profiling, the study followed T-cell immune reconstitution in a quantitative way in children after TCRalphabeta/CD19-depleted allogeneic hematopoietic cell transplantation. On the study overall, not on this receptor specifically: Hyperexpanded clone frequencies declined over subsequent months; after one year, T-cell counts and TCRbeta diversity were mostly attributed to newly produced T cells. About two months after transplant, the apparently early recovery of alphabetaT-cell counts reportedly depended on just several hundred clones that had expanded rapidly and came from non-depleted graft cells. In some patients, the high TCRbeta diversity seen at day 60 was put down to recipient T cells and intrathymic progenitors that had survived conditioning.

The CDR3 starts with the cysteine, ends with the phenylalanine, and has 17 residues. The sequence is cut down to CDR3 DNA, 51 bases in frame from base 1. Relative to germline, V is missing 5 bases and J is missing 2 bases, with 9 bases of the junction outside any gene match. As encoded in the germline V gene, CDR1 is SGHTA while CDR2 is FQGNSA. This TCR derives from a female patient aged 2 to 10 who had a stem cell transplant for Fanconi anemia, so the T cells may come from the graft donor. The specimen comprised PBMCs, mostly from graft donor cells, sampled 60 days after TCRalphabeta/CD19-depleted stem cell transplant. The sequence links TRBV7-2 to TRBJ2-2, with 9 bases in between that match TRBD1. The nucleotide sequence reads TGTGCCAGCAGCCTACGACGGACAGGGGTAAACACCGGGGAGCTGTTTTTT. Its coded protein is CASSLRRTGVNTGELFF. Outside the CDR3, residues come from the reference TRBV7-2 and TRBJ2-2 proteins, so the full variable domain is: GAGVSQSPSNKVTEKGKDVELRCDPISGHTALYWYRQSLGQGLEFLIYFQGNSAPDKSGLPSDRFSAERTGGSVSTLTIQRTQQEDSAVYLCASSLRRTGVNTGELFFGEGSRLTVL.